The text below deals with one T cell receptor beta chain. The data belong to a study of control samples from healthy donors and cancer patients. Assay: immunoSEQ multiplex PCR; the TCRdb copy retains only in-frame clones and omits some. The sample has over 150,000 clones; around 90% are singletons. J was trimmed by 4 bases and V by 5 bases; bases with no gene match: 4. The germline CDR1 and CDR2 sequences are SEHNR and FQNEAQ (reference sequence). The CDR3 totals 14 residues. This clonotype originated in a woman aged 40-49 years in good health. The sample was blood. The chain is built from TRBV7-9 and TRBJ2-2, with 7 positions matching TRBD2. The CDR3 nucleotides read TGTGCCAGCAGCCGGCGGGGGAGCACCGGGGAGCTGTTTTTT. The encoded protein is CASSRRGSTGELFF. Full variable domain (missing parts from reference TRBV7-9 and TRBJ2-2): DTGVSQNPRHKITKRGQNVTFRCDPISEHNRLYWYRQTLGQGPEFLTYFQNEAQLEKSRLLSDRFSAERPKGSFSTLEIQRTEQGDSAMYLCASSRRGSTGELFFGEGSRLTVL.